The TCR beta chain described here comes from a study of breast tumors, draining lymph nodes, adjacent tissues. Note on this clonotype: Compared with germline, one end of the junction differs, possibly owing to a read error.

Germline V gene data show CDR1 as MGHRA and CDR2 as YSYEKL. This CDR3 contains 18 residues. TCRdb used MiXCR to reprocess the multiplex PCR reads, holding one entry per CDR3 protein. The sample holds about 15,000 distinct CDR3 sequences; approximately 45% are singletons and the top ten take about 28%. The receptor was derived from a female donor with breast cancer. Some clones in this sample may be carry-over from other donors' samples. The chain uses TRBV4-1 and TRBJ1-4; D gene ambiguous. The sequenced sample consisted of tumor-adjacent breast tissue. Here the CDR3 reads CASRQGPGSIRTNEKLFF. The CDR3 coding sequence is TGCGCCAGCCGCCAAGGCCCGGGTTCGATACGTACTAATGAAAAACTGTTTTTT.